This T cell receptor (beta chain) was sequenced for a study of regulatory T cells in long-lasting Graves disease. Trimming left V 0 bases short and J 0 bases short, with 12 bases between. This CDR3 has 16 residues. Germline V lookup: CDR1 DFQATT, CDR2 SNEGSKA (reference sequence). Arm-PCR of CDR3 regions with iRepertoire HTBI primers generated TCR beta libraries. TCRdb reprocessed the multiplex PCR reads with MiXCR, giving one entry per CDR3 protein. This table holds about 430,000 distinct CDR3 sequences, over 14% found once. Study findings and constraints: Persistent disease was associated with favored TRBV28 usage and with favored use of TRBJ1-2 and TRBJ2-5. For persistent Graves' patients, TCR diversity was lower than for newly diagnosed ones.

This clonotype was counted only a few times. Its specificity is not known. Time point defined: newly diagnosed GD, antithyroid drugs for less than 3 months. The TCR library used RNA extracted from PBMCs. These sequences were also reported in another study, on T cells in Graves' hyperthyroidism and ophthalmopathy. Per that study: HTBI primers were employed in a first-round RT-PCR of the TCR CDR3.

The receptor's source is a woman between 40 and 55 years old with Graves disease. The chain is built from TRBV20-1 and TRBJ1-5, with D possibly being TRBD1 (6 bases). Sequenced here: peripheral blood mononuclear cells (PBMCs), sampled at new diagnosis, from a patient treated with antithyroid drugs. This CDR3 reads CSARDSRQVSNQPQHF. CDR3 sequence (DNA): TGCAGTGCTAGAGATAGCAGACAGGTTAGCAATCAGCCCCAGCATTTT.